This T cell receptor (beta chain) appears in the sequencing data of a study of neoadjuvant anti-PD-1 for oral cavity cancer. This table comes from immunoSEQ multiplex PCR, and its TCRdb copy is limited to in-frame clones, with some not included. Among fewer than 70,000 clones, approximately 80% were seen once, and the ten largest hold 2.5% to 3%. The length of the CDR3 is 12 residues. The V gene's germline CDR1 is MNHNS and CDR2 SASEGT. V trimming: 4 bases; J trimming: 12 bases; junction bases outside the gene matches: 5. Patients had newly diagnosed, untreated stage II-IVA oral cavity squamous cell carcinoma. This clone was seen only a few times.

The sequencing here drew on PBMCs, taken before nivolumab (anti-PD-1) treatment. The chain links TRBV6-1 to TRBJ1-5; 8 bases line up with TRBD1. The TCR was taken from a person aged 40 to 85 with oral cavity squamous cell carcinoma. CDR3 sequence reads: CASSVWGQDQHF. CDR3 nucleotides: TGTGCCAGCAGTGTTTGGGGACAGGACCAGCATTTT.